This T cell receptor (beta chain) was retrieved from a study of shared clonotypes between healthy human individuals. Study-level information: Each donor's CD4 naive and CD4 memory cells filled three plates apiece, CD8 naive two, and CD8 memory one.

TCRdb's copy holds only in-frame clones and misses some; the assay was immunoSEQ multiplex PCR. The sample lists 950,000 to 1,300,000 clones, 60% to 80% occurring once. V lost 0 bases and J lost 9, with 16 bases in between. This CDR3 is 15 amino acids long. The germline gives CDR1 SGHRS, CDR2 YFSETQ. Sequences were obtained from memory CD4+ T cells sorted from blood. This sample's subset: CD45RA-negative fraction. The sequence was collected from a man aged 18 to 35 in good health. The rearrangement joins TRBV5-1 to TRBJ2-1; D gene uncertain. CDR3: CASSLERVGGGEQFF. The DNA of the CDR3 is TGCGCCAGCAGCTTGGAAAGGGTGGGCGGTGGTGAGCAGTTCTTC. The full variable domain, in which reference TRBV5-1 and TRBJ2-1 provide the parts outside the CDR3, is KAGVTQTPRYLIKTRGQQVTLSCSPISGHRSVSWYQQTPGQGLQFLFEYFSETQRNKGNFPGRFSGRQFSNSRSEMNVSTLELGDSALYLCASSLERVGGGEQFFGPGTRLTVL.